What follows are 19 T cell receptor beta chains derived from one specimen sequenced in a study of spatial heterogeneity in lung cancer. Study conclusions and caveats: The number of expanded tumor alpha and beta chains correlated with mutation number.

This sample's time point: sample taken at primary tumor resection. Their antigens are not known. TCRdb re-analysed the 5' RACE reads in MiXCR, keeping a single row per CDR3 protein. The sample lists about 100,000 distinct CDR3 sequences, approximately 4% occurring once. The input for sequencing was lung tumor tissue, taken at surgery. The receptor source for this set is a male donor with early-stage non-small cell lung cancer.

This clonotype was counted ten times or more. The rearrangement joins TRBV28 to TRBJ2-7; TRBD1 aligns across 7 bases. Germline assignment: CDR1 MDHEN and CDR2 SYDVKM. V shed 6 bases, J shed 5 bases, and the junction held 13 bases outside the gene matches. The CDR3 runs to 15 residues. The CDR3 here is CASSAPTGQYDEQYF. CDR3 DNA: TGTGCCAGCAGCGCCCCGACAGGGCAATACGACGAGCAGTACTTC.

Ten or more counts support this clonotype. This chain uses TRBV20-1 with TRBJ1-1; D remains unclear. Trimming removed 0 bases at V and 4 bases at J, with 12 bases between. The germline V gene has CDR1 DFQATT and CDR2 SNEGSKA (reference sequence). This CDR3 region has 14 residues. Written as DNA, the CDR3 is TGCAGTGCTAGAGAGCTGGGCTGGACCACTGAAGCTTTCTTT. Translating it yields CSARELGWTTEAFF.

The chain recombines TRBV5-6 with TRBJ1-3; 8 positions agree with TRBD1. Germline lookup yields CDR1 SGHDT and CDR2 YYEEEE. With 4 bases clipped from V and 0 bases from J, the junction kept 9 bases outside the gene matches. This CDR3 contains 17 residues. CDR3 DNA sequence: TGTGCCAGCAGCGACGGGACAGGCCTTACCTCTGGAAACACCATATATTTT. This codes for CASSDGTGLTSGNTIYF.

This clonotype was counted many times. The chain links TRBV28 to TRBJ1-4; weak D call: TRBD1 (5 bases). The germline V and J ends were trimmed by 6 bases and 0 bases, with 11 bases remaining between them. Germline V CDR1 and CDR2: MDHEN, SYDVKM. The CDR3 contains 15 residues. The CDR3 region is CASRGVLATNEKLFF. The CDR3 DNA follows: TGTGCCAGCAGGGGGGTTTTGGCAACTAATGAAAAACTGTTTTTT.

This chain connects TRBV5-1 to TRBJ2-7; D may be TRBD2 (6 bases). Trimming took 4 bases from V and 3 from J, leaving 14 bases between them. Germline V lookup: CDR1 SGHRS, CDR2 YFSETQ. The CDR3 has 14 residues. The CDR3 DNA reads as TGCGCCAGCAGCCCAACGGGACTCCTCTACGAGCAGTACTTC. This translates into CASSPTGLLYEQYF.

V gene TRBV2 combines with J gene TRBJ2-7; 10 nucleotides line up with TRBD1. The V gene end was trimmed by 5 bases and the J gene end by 0 bases; junction bases not matched to a gene: 4. Germline assignment: CDR1 SNHLY and CDR2 FYNNEI. CDR3 length: 15 residues. The CDR3 nucleotides read TGTGCCAGCAGTCGGGACAGGGGCCTCTCCTACGAGCAGTACTTC. Its translation: CASSRDRGLSYEQYF. The full variable domain, completed using reference TRBV2 and TRBJ2-7, is EPEVTQTPSHQVTQMGQEVILRCVPISNHLYFYWYRQILGQKVEFLVSFYNNEISEKSEIFDDQFSVERPDGSNFTLKIRSTKLEDSAMYFCASSRDRGLSYEQYFGPGTRLTVT.

This clonotype came up many times. CDR3 coding DNA: TGTGCCAGCAGCTTTCACGGTCTGGGGACAGTCCGCGAGCAGTACTTC. As protein: CASSFHGLGTVREQYF. The chain couples TRBV7-9 to TRBJ2-7; 7 bases align to TRBD1. The CDR3 length is 16 residues. Trimming removed 3 bases from V and 6 bases from J; junction bases left unmatched: 14. Germline CDR1 is SEHNR and CDR2 is FQNEAQ (reference sequence).

In its sample, this clonotype was seen many times. The chain carries TRBV18 and TRBJ2-7; no clear D. The CDR3 is 12 residues long. With 3 bases removed from V and 5 bases from J, the gap between germline ends came to 8 bases. Germline-derived CDR1 and CDR2 are KGHSH and LQKENI. The CDR3 loop reads CASSPADDEQYF. CDR3 nucleotides: TGTGCCAGCTCACCGGCGGATGACGAGCAGTACTTC.

The V call is TRBV6-2 or TRBV6-3, the J call TRBJ1-5; D is unclear. Trimming stripped 7 bases from V and 0 bases from J, with 13 bases between. Per germline, CDR1 MNHEY and CDR2 SVGEGT. The CDR3 is 15 amino acids. The CDR3 DNA reads TGTGCCAGCACCCCCCGTATCCCTAGCAATCAGCCCCAGCATTTT. Protein sequence: CASTPRIPSNQPQHF.

The chain employs TRBV19 and TRBJ1-5; maybe TRBD1 (6 bases). CDR1 is LNHDA and CDR2 is SQIVND in the germline V gene (reference sequence). Trimming took off 7 bases at V and 4 bases at J, with 14 bases between the two ends. This CDR3 comprises 14 residues. This CDR3 is CASKQGPGNQPQHF. The CDR3 DNA is TGTGCCAGTAAGCAGGGGCCTGGGAATCAGCCCCAGCATTTT.

The J gene is TRBJ2-7, the V gene TRBV4-1, with D hard to call. Trimming shortened V by 1 base and J by 2 bases, and 9 bases separated the two germline ends. Germline V gene sequence: CDR1 MGHRA, CDR2 YSYEKL. CDR3 length equals 14 residues. The CDR3 loop is CASSQVGTTYEQYF. Written as DNA, the CDR3 is TGCGCCAGCAGCCAAGTAGGTACCACCTACGAGCAGTACTTC.

A word on this clonotype: It may be a read error: a sequence one base away is much more abundant. The rearrangement uses TRBV6-1 and TRBJ1-5, with D hard to call. CDR3 length equals 13 residues. The germline CDR1 and CDR2 sequences are MNHNS and SASEGT. CDR3: CATLTENHQHQHF. The CDR3, as DNA: TGTGCCACCCTGACCGAAAACCATCAGCACCAGCATTTT.

This clonotype was counted many times. This rearrangement joins TRBV27 to TRBJ2-2, with 7 bases identical to TRBD2. With 1 base clipped from V and 4 bases from J, the junction kept 6 bases outside the gene matches. CDR3 size: 16 residues. CDR1 is MNHEY and CDR2 is SMNVEV in the germline V gene (reference sequence). The CDR3, as DNA: TGTGCCAGCAGTTTATGGGGCGGGAGAAGCACCGGGGAGCTGTTTTTT. Encoded protein: CASSLWGGRSTGELFF.

This clonotype has only a few counts. The V and J genes are TRBV11-3 and TRBJ2-1; D call uncertain. This CDR3 is 13 amino acids long. Per germline, CDR1 SGHNT and CDR2 YENEEA. V was pared by 7 bases and J by 3 bases, with 10 bases between. CDR3 nucleotide sequence: TGTGCCAGCACTGGGTCGGGCTACAATGAGCAGTTCTTC. It translates to CASTGSGYNEQFF.

The sample holds many counts of this clonotype. The rearrangement joins TRBV4-1 to TRBJ1-6, with 7 bases fitting TRBD1. The V gene end was trimmed by 8 bases and the J gene end by 9 bases; junction bases not matched to a gene: 4. The CDR3 is 12 residues long. The germline gives CDR1 MGHRA, CDR2 YSYEKL. The CDR3 DNA reads as TGCGCCAGCTCGACAGGGTTTTCACCCCTCCACTTT. This sequence encodes CASSTGFSPLHF.

This clonotype was observed at least ten times. The chain combines TRBV7-6 with TRBJ2-7; the match to TRBD2 covers 8 bases. CDR1 and CDR2 from the germline V gene are SGHVS and FNYEAQ. The CDR3 runs 14 residues. V lost 5 bases to trimming and J lost 3 bases; unmatched junction nucleotides: 6. CDR3: CASSPASGHYEQYF. The DNA of the CDR3 is TGTGCCAGCAGCCCGGCTAGCGGGCACTACGAGCAGTACTTC.

This clonotype has at least ten counts. The chain couples TRBV7-6 to TRBJ2-3, with 9 bases aligning to TRBD2. J was trimmed by 4 bases and V by 1 base; bases with no gene match: 6. CDR1 and CDR2 from the germline V gene are SGHVS and FNYEAQ. The CDR3 covers 16 residues. The CDR3 DNA follows: TGTGCCAGCAGCTTAGAGGGGTGGACTAGCGCAGATACGCAGTATTTT. The encoded protein is CASSLEGWTSADTQYF.

This clonotype was found a few times. The gene calls are TRBV3-1 and TRBJ2-1; 8 bases match TRBD1. V dropped 5 bases and J dropped 8; count of bases not matched to a gene: 8. This CDR3 comprises 14 residues. CDR1 is LGHDT and CDR2 is YNNKEL in the germline V gene (reference sequence). CDR3 in amino acids: CASSRRTGNDEQFF. The CDR3 coding sequence is TGTGCCAGCAGCAGACGGACAGGGAATGATGAGCAGTTCTTC.

The table lists this clonotype with many counts. The chain recombines TRBV6-1 with TRBJ2-1; 9 bases line up with TRBD2. Germline V gives CDR1 MNHNS, CDR2 SASEGT. This CDR3 contains 16 residues. Losses at the gene ends were 6 bases for V and 6 bases for J; bases not matched to a gene: 12. CDR3: CASSRIGSGRSNEQFF. The CDR3 nucleotides are TGTGCCAGCAGCAGAATAGGTAGCGGGAGATCCAATGAGCAGTTCTTC.